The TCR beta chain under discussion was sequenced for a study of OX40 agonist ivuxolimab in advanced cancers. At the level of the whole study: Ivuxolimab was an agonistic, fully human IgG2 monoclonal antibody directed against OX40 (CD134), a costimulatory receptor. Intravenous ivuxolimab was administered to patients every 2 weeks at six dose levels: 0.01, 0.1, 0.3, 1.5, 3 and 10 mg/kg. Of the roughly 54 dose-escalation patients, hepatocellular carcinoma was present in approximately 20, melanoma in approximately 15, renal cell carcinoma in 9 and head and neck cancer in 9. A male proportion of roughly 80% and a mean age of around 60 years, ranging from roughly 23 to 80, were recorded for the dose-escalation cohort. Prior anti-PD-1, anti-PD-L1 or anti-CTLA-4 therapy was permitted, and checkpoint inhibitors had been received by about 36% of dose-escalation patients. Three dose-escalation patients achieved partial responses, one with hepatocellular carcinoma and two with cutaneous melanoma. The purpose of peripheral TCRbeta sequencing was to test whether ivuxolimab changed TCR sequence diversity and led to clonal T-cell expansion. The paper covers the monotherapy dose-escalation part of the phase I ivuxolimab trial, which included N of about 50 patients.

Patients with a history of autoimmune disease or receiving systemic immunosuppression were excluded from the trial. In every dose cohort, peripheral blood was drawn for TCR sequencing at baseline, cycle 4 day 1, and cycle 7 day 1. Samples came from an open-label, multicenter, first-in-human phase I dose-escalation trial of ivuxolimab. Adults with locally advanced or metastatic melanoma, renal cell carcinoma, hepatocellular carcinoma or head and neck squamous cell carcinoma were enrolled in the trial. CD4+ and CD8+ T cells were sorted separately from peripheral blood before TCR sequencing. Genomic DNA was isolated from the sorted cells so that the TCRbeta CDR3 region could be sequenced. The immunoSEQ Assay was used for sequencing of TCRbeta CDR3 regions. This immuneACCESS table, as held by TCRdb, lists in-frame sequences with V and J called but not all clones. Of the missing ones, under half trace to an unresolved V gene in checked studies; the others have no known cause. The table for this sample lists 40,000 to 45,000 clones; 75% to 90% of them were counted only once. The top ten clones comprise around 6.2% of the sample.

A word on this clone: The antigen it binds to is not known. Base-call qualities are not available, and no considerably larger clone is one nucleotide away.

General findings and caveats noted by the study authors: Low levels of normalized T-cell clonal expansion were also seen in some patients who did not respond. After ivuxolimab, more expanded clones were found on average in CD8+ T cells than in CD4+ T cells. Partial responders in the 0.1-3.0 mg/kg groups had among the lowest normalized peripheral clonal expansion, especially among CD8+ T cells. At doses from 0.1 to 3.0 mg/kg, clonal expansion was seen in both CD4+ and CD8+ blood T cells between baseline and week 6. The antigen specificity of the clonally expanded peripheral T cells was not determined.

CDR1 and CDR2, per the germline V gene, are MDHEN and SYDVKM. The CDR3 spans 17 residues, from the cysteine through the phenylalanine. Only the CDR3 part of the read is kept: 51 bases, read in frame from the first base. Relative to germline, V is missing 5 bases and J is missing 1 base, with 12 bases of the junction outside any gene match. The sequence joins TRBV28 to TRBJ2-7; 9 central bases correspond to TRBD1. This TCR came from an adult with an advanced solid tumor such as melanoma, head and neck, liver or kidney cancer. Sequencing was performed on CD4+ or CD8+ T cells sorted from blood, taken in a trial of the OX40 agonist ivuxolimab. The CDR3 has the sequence CASSTQGANSLSYEQYF. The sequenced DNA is TGTGCCAGCAGTACACAGGGGGCCAACTCTTTATCCTACGAGCAGTACTTC.